This TCR beta chain was identified in a study of T cell responses to AZD1222 COVID-19 vaccine. On the study more broadly: Both about-4-week and about-12-week second-dose recipients were combined.

V was shortened by 2 bases and J by 0 bases, with 16 bases between the two germline ends. This CDR3 region has 17 residues. The germline V gene encodes CDR1 LGHNA and CDR2 YNFKEQ. To note about this clone: Its specificity is unknown.

Only in-frame clones appear in the TCRdb table, and some are missing; sequencing was by immunoSEQ multiplex PCR. The sample consists of roughly 100,000 clones, 88% of them appearing once. Study-wide results and caveats: Across the whole spike, CD4 TCRs peaked at regions 160-218 and 743-854. Unmutated variant regions reportedly attract nearly half of all spike-specific TCRs. The donors showed a predominance of white British ancestry and of females, with possible underestimation of clonal diversity.

The clonotype comes from an adult in good health. The chain has TRBV4-2 and TRBJ1-2; no clear D gene. The material sequenced was peripheral blood, taken on day 0 of AZD1222 vaccination. CDR3 bases: TGTGCCAGCAGCCAAACCACTCCGAGGGAGACTAACTATGGCTACACCTTC. This translates into CASSQTTPRETNYGYTF.